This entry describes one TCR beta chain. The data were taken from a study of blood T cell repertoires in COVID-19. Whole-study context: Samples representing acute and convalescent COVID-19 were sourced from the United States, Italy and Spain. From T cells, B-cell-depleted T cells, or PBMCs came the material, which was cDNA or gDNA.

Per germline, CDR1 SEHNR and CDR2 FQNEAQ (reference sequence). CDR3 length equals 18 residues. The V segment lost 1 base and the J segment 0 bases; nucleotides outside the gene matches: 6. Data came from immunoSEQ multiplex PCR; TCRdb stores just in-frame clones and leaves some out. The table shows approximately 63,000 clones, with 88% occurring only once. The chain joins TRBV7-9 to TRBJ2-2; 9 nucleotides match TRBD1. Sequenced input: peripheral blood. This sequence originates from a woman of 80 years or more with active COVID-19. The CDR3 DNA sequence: TGTGCCAGCAGCTTAGTACAGGGGGCCTTTGCGAACACCGGGGAGCTGTTTTTT. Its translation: CASSLVQGAFANTGELFF.